These 16 T cell receptor beta chains were sequenced from one sample in a study of T cell responses to AZD1222 COVID-19 vaccine (dated by TCRdb to the early 2020s). The method behind the library was the immunoSEQ multiplex PCR assay. Sourced from immuneACCESS, this table was stored by TCRdb with only in-frame sequences that have V and J called. A share of the clones is absent; for the studies checked, an unresolved V gene accounts for under half, and the remainder has no known explanation. Here the sample has 75,000 to 100,000 clones; 80% to 90% occur a single time. The biggest ten clones account for under 8.5% of the sample. This sample's time point label indicates: baseline before first vaccination. Source: peripheral blood, taken on day 0 of AZD1222 vaccination. The receptors derive from an adult in good health.

The chain uses TRBV9 and TRBJ2-2, with unresolved D. The V and J ends lost 0 bases and 4 bases respectively, with 10 bases between them. CDR1 and CDR2 (germline): SGDLS, YYNGEE. The CDR3 loop spans 15 amino acids. CDR3: CASSVEDYGTGELFF. The CDR3 bases are TGTGCCAGCAGCGTAGAAGATTACGGCACCGGGGAGCTGTTTTTT.

The chain combines TRBV28 with TRBJ1-4; D is possibly TRBD1 (5 bases). V lost 5 bases to trimming and J lost 8 bases, with 9 bases between them. The germline V gene has CDR1 MDHEN and CDR2 SYDVKM. The CDR3 consists of 12 residues. The CDR3 DNA reads as TGTGCCAGCAGTCCGGGACGGGAAAAACTGTTTTTT. This gives the protein CASSPGREKLFF.

V is TRBV20-1 and J is TRBJ2-7; D gene ambiguous. V was cut by 6 bases and J by 6 bases, with 12 bases left in between. The germline gives CDR1 DFQATT, CDR2 SNEGSKA (reference sequence). The CDR3 covers 11 residues. Written as DNA, the CDR3 is TGCAGTGCCTCGAACCGTGGCGAGCAGTACTTC. Translation: CSASNRGEQYF.

The V call is TRBV19, the J call TRBJ1-3, with 7 bases matching TRBD1. The CDR3 totals 14 residues. From germline, CDR1 is LNHDA and CDR2 SQIVND (reference sequence). The V and J ends lost 6 bases and 4 bases, in that order; junction bases with no gene match: 6. The CDR3 DNA reads TGTGCCAGTAGAGAGGGGGCGCACGGAAACACCATATATTTT. The encoded protein is CASREGAHGNTIYF.

The chain is built from TRBV19 and TRBJ2-1; no clear D gene. The CDR3 is made up of 15 amino acids. Germline V gene data show CDR1 as LNHDA and CDR2 as SQIVND (reference sequence). V shed 3 bases and J shed 4 bases, with 13 bases lying between them. The CDR3 DNA reads as TGTGCCAGTAGTATCCAAATCGGGCCTTACAATGAGCAGTTCTTC. Translating gives CASSIQIGPYNEQFF.

The chain carries TRBV5-1 and TRBJ2-1, with TRBD2 matching over 8 bases. The V gene end was trimmed by 6 bases and the J gene end by 8 bases; junction bases not matched to a gene: 7. The V gene's germline CDR1 is SGHRS and CDR2 YFSETQ. CDR3 length: 13 residues. The CDR3 DNA is TGCGCCAGCAATCTAGCGGGTGGCGATGAGCAGTTCTTC. Translating it yields CASNLAGGDEQFF.

This chain links TRBV3-1 (or the pseudogene TRBV3-2) with TRBJ1-3; 8 nucleotides line up with TRBD1. CDR3 length: 14 residues. Trimming removed 6 bases from V and 4 bases from J; junction bases left unmatched: 5. The germline CDR1 and CDR2 sequences are LGHDT and YNNKEL (reference sequence). The CDR3 region is CASSRQGIGNTIYF. Written as DNA, the CDR3 is TGTGCCAGCAGTCGACAGGGGATCGGAAACACCATATATTTT.

The chain carries TRBV5-4 and TRBJ2-1; 7 bases are a match to TRBD2. Germline CDR1 reads SGHNT; CDR2 reads YYREEE (reference sequence). This CDR3 has 14 amino acids. The trim removed 3 bases at V and 4 bases at J, leaving 4 bases unmatched. As DNA, the CDR3 is TGTGCCAGCAGCTGGGGGGGACTTTACAATGAGCAGTTCTTC. The encoded protein is CASSWGGLYNEQFF.

This chain connects TRBV7-2 to TRBJ1-2; possibly TRBD1 for D (6 bases). The CDR3 spans 13 residues. Germline V gene data show CDR1 as SGHTA and CDR2 as FQGNSA. V was clipped by 5 bases and J by 8 bases, with 15 bases between them. CDR3 sequence reads: CASSLQGRRGYTF. The DNA for the CDR3 is TGTGCCAGCAGCCTACAGGGTAGACGGGGCTACACCTTC.

The chain joins TRBV7-3 to TRBJ2-3; 7 positions match TRBD2. The CDR3 loop spans 16 amino acids. After removal of 1 base from V and 2 bases from J, the junction contained 6 bases not matched to a gene. Germline values: CDR1 SGHTA, CDR2 FQGTGA. Here the CDR3 reads CASSLMASGATDTQYF. CDR3 DNA: TGTGCCAGCAGCTTAATGGCTAGCGGAGCCACAGATACGCAGTATTTT.

This chain uses TRBV10-3 with TRBJ1-6; D is possibly TRBD1 (5 bases). The length of the CDR3 is 12 residues. V was shortened by 8 bases and J by 14 bases, with 16 bases between the two germline ends. Per the germline V gene, CDR1 is ENHRY and CDR2 is SYGVKD. CDR3 sequence reads: CAIGGEGSTLHF. The CDR3 nucleotides are TGTGCCATCGGGGGTGAGGGGTCAACCCTCCACTTT.

V usage is TRBV28 and J usage is TRBJ2-1; weak D call: TRBD2 (7 bases). The germline gives CDR1 MDHEN, CDR2 SYDVKM. The CDR3 covers 14 residues. V shed 7 bases and J shed 4 bases, with 14 bases lying between them. CDR3 DNA: TGTGCCAGCATGGAGGGGGGGGATTACAATGAGCAGTTCTTC. Protein product: CASMEGGDYNEQFF.

Here the CDR3 reads CASSPPTGDNQPQHF. The CDR3 nucleotides read TGCGCCAGCAGCCCACCGACAGGGGACAATCAGCCCCAGCATTTT. The rearrangement joins TRBV4-1 to TRBJ1-5, with 8 bases aligning to TRBD1. CDR1 and CDR2 (germline): MGHRA, YSYEKL. V dropped 4 bases and J dropped 3; count of bases not matched to a gene: 5. The CDR3 spans 15 residues.

The V gene is TRBV11-3, the J gene TRBJ2-3, with D perhaps TRBD1 (6 bases). Germline CDR1 reads SGHNT; CDR2 reads YENEEA. V lost 8 bases to trimming and J lost 5 bases, with 17 bases between them. CDR3 length: 14 amino acids. CDR3 region: CASSRGRGGDTQYF. The CDR3 DNA sequence: TGTGCCAGCTCCCGAGGCAGGGGTGGAGATACGCAGTATTTT.

The V call is TRBV27, the J call TRBJ2-7; D is unresolved. The CDR3 is 13 amino acids. With 5 bases removed from V and 4 bases from J, the gap between germline ends came to 12 bases. Germline lookup yields CDR1 MNHEY and CDR2 SMNVEV (reference sequence). In nucleotides, the CDR3 is TGTGCCAGCAGTCCCTCGATATTTTACGAGCAGTACTTC. It is translated as CASSPSIFYEQYF.

In its sample, this clone was seen once. An end of the junction differs from the germline gene, which may be a read error. The rearrangement uses TRBV6-5 and TRBJ2-5; D unresolved. The germline gives CDR1 MNHEY, CDR2 SVGAGI. The CDR3 covers 12 residues. This CDR3 reads CASKGNEEAQYF. DNA of the CDR3: TGTGCCAGCAAGGGCAACGAAGAGGCCCAGTACTTC.